This T cell receptor (beta chain) came from a study of cytomegalovirus exposure and HLA in healthy donors. Study observations and caveats: The productive fraction for most TCR beta V segments was about 87% or about 30% in an earlier analysis. Among CMV-associated TCR beta chains, most appeared HLA-restricted in a later analysis. Later analysis showed TCR association rates varying by HLA locus, highest for DRB1 and lowest for HLA-C.

Details on this clone: The target antigen is unknown. At one end the junction does not follow the germline gene, possibly because of a read error.

The germline V gene encodes CDR1 KGHSY and CDR2 FQNENV. The CDR3 consists of 19 residues. The primer mix had 60 Vbeta and 13 Jbeta primers. Original data processing: A follow-up analysis tallied about 88 million unique TCR beta chains, roughly 11 million shared. Libraries were prepared by immunoSEQ multiplex PCR; TCRdb keeps only in-frame clonotypes and omits some of them. From that table come the V and J calls and clone size; the DNA was used to work out D and trimming. This table holds about 98,000 clones, under 70% found once. This sequence joins TRBV16 and TRBJ1-4; the match to TRBD1 covers 7 bases. The sequence derives from a man aged 50 to 59 in good health and CMV-seronegative. The material sequenced was PBMCs. This CDR3 reads CASGQSPGQLPATNEKLFF. Written as DNA, the CDR3 is TGTGCCAGCGGCCAATCGCCGGGACAGTTGCCTGCAACTAATGAAAAACTGTTTTTT.